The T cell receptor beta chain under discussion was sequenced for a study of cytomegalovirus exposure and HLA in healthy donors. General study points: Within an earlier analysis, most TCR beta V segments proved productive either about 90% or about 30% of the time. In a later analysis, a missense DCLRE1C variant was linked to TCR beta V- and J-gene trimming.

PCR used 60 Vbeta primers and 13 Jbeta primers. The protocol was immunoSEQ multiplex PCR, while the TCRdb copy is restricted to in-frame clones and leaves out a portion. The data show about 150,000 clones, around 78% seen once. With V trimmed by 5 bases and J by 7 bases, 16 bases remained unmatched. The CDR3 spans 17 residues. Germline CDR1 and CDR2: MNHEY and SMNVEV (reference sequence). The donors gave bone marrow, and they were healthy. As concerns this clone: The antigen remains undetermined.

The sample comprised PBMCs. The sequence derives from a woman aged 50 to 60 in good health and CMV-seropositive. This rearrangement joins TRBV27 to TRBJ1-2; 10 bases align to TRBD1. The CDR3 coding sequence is TGTGCCAGCAGTGCGCAACTCTCGGGACAGGGGTTTTCTGGCTACACCTTC. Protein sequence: CASSAQLSGQGFSGYTF.